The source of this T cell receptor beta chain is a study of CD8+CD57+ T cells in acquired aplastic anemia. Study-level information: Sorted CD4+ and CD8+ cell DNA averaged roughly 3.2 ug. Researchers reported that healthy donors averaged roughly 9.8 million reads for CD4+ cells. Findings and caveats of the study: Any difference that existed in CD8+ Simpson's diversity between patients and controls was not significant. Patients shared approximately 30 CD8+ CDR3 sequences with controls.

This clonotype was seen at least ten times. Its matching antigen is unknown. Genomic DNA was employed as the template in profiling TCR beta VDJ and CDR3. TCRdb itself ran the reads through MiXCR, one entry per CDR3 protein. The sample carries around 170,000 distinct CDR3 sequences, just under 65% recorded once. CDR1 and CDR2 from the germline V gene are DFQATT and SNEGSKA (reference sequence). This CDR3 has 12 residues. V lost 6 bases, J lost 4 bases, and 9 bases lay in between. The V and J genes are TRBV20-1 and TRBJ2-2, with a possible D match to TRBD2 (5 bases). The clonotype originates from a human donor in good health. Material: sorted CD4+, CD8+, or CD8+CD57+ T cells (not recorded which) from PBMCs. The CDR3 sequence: CSARVFTGELFF. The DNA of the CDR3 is TGCAGTGCGCGGGTATTCACCGGGGAGCTGTTTTTT.